This TCR beta chain was found in a study of CD8 T cells in ankylosing spondylitis. This clonotype was seen only a few times. The antigen remains undetermined. TCRdb called the 5' RACE reads again in MiXCR, with one record for every CDR3 protein. The sample contains about 220,000 distinct CDR3 sequences, about 7% of which appear only once. The V end lost 1 base, the J end lost 7 bases, and 7 bases lay between the germline ends. This CDR3 contains 11 residues. Germline V gene lookup returns CDR1 SQVTM and CDR2 ANQGSEA. Study results and caveats: A TCR beta motif made of about eight highly homologous variants seemed typical of ankylosing spondylitis blood.

The chain employs TRBV29-1 and TRBJ1-1; D is ambiguous. The source material was blood, either unsorted or a sorted T cell fraction (not recorded which). This receptor was obtained from a male donor with ankylosing spondylitis. In DNA, the CDR3 is TGCAGCGTTGAAGTTTGGTATGAAGCTTTCTTT. It codes for CSVEVWYEAFF. The full variable domain, its missing parts supplied by reference TRBV29-1 and TRBJ1-1, is SAVISQKPSRDICQRGTSLTIQCQVDSQVTMMFWYRQQPGQSLTLIATANQGSEATYESGFVIDKFPISRPNLTFSTLTVSNMSPEDSSIYLCSVEVWYEAFFGQGTRLTVV.